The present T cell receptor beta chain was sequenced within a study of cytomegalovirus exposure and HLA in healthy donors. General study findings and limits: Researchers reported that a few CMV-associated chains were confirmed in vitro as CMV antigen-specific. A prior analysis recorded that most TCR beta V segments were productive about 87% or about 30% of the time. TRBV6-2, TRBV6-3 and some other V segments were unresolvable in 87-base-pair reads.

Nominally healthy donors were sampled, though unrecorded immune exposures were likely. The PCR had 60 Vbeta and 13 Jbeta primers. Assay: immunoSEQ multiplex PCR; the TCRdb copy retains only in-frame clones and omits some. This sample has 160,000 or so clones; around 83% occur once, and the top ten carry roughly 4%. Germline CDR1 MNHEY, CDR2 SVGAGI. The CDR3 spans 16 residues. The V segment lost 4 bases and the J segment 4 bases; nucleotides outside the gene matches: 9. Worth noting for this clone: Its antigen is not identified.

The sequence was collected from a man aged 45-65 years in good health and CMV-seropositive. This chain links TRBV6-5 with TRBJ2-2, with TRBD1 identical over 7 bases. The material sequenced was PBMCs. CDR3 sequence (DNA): TGTGCCAGCAGTTGGAACCAGGGGACAGCCACCGGGGAGCTGTTTTTT. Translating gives CASSWNQGTATGELFF.